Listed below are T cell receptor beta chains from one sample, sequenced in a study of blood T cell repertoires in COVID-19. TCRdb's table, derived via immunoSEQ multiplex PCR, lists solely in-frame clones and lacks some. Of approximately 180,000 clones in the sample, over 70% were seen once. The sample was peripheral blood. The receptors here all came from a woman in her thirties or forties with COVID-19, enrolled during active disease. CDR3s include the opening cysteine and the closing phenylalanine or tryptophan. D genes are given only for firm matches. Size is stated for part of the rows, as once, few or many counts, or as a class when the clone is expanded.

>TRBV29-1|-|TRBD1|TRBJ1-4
CSVQRGQGEKLFF
TGCAGCGTTCAGAGGGGGCAGGGTGAAAAACTGTTTTTT
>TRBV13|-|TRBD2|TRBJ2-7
CASSGLDTSGSYEQYF
TGTGCCAGCAGCGGACTGGATACTAGCGGGAGCTACGAGCAGTACTTC
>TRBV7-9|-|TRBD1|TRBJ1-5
CASSLGAGGQPQHF
TGTGCCAGCAGCTTAGGGGCAGGGGGGCAGCCCCAGCATTTT
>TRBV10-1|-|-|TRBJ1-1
CASSEDRSLTEAFF
TGCGCCAGCAGTGAGGACAGGTCGCTCACTGAAGCTTTCTTT
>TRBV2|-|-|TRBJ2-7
CAILIGGAIGDEQYF
TGTGCCATCCTCATAGGGGGGGCAATCGGCGACGAGCAGTACTTC
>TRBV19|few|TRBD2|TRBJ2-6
CASSSTSGRSGANVLTF
TGTGCCAGTAGTTCGACTAGCGGGAGGTCTGGGGCCAACGTCCTGACTTTC
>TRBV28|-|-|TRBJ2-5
CASSLSRRQETQYF
TGTGCCAGCAGTTTAAGTCGGAGACAAGAGACCCAGTACTTC
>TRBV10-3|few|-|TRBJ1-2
CAISDRARHYGYTF
TGTGCCATCAGTGACAGGGCAAGACACTATGGCTACACCTTC
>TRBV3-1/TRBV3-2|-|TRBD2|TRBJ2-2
CASSRTSGRANTGELFF
TGTGCCAGCAGCCGGACTAGCGGGAGGGCAAACACCGGGGAGCTGTTTTTT
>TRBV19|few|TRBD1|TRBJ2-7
CASSIVGTGPYEQYF
TGTGCCAGTAGTATAGTGGGGACAGGACCCTACGAGCAGTACTTC
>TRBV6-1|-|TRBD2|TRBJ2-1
CASSERASGSYNEQFF
TGTGCCAGCAGTGAAAGGGCTAGCGGGAGCTACAATGAGCAGTTCTTC
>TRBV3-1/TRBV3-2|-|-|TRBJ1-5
CASRGGGGQPQHF
TGTGCCAGCAGGGGGGGCGGGGGGCAGCCCCAGCATTTT
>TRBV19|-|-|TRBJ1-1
CASSFRQDRNTEAFF
TGTGCCAGTAGTTTCAGACAGGATCGTAATACTGAAGCTTTCTTT
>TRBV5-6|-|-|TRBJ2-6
CASSLGGWPGANVLTF
TGTGCCAGCAGCTTAGGAGGCTGGCCCGGGGCCAACGTCCTGACTTTC
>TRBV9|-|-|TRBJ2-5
CASSRGGSYQETQYF
TGTGCCAGCAGCCGTGGGGGGTCGTACCAAGAGACCCAGTACTTC
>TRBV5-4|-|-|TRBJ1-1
CASSSTGLNTEAFF
TGTGCCAGCAGCAGTACAGGGCTTAACACTGAAGCTTTCTTT
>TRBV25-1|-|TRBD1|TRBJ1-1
CASSEYNQGATEAFF
TGTGCCAGCAGTGAATATAACCAGGGGGCCACTGAAGCTTTCTTT
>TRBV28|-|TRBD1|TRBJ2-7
CASSPSARTGFYEQYF
TGTGCCAGCAGTCCCTCCGCGAGGACAGGGTTCTACGAGCAGTACTTC
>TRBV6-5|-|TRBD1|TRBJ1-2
CASERDRANYGYTF
TGTGCCAGCGAAAGGGACAGAGCTAACTATGGCTACACCTTC
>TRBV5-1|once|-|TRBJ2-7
CASSFSSNEQYF
TGCGCCAGCAGCTTTTCTAGCAACGAGCAGTACTTC
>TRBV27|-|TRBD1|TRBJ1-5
CASSSDRGGGPQHF
TGTGCCAGCAGTTCGGACAGGGGCGGGGGGCCCCAGCATTTT
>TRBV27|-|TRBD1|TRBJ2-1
CASSRGRNSNEQFF
TGTGCCAGTTCTAGGGGGCGTAATAGCAATGAGCAGTTCTTC
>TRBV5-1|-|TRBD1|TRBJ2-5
CASSFGRGGVETQYF
TGCGCCAGCAGCTTCGGCCGAGGGGGCGTGGAGACCCAGTACTTC
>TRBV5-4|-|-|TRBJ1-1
CASTGEAFF
TGTGCCAGCACCGGAGAGGCTTTCTTT
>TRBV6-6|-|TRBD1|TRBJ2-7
CASSSHLLGQGAALWEQYF
TGTGCCAGCAGCTCCCACTTACTGGGGCAGGGGGCCGCCCTTTGGGAGCAGTACTTC
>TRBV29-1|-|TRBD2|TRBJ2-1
CSGDGLAGALSSYNEQFF
TGCAGCGGTGATGGACTAGCGGGAGCGTTGAGCTCCTACAATGAGCAGTTCTTC